This T cell receptor (beta chain) was recorded in a study of response to subunit inactivated influenza vaccine. In TCRdb, the RT-PCR reads were re-called with MiXCR into one record per CDR3 protein. Found here are hundreds of thousands of distinct CDR3 sequences, around 9.9% of them singletons; the top ten hold more than 10%. V lost 3 bases and J lost 2; bases outside the gene matches: 12. This CDR3 has 17 residues. Study-level results: Only a handful of new T cells, the authors suggested, are recruited with each seasonal influenza vaccination.

About this clonotype: The antigen is undetermined.

This clonotype was obtained from a man aged 50 or older who received an inactivated influenza vaccine. This rearrangement joins TRBV12-3 or TRBV12-4 to TRBJ1-2; TRBD1 aligns across 7 bases. The specimen was PBMCs from blood, collected more than 35 days after vaccination. Here the CDR3 DNA reads TGTGCCAGCAGTTTGTCCGGGACAGCAACTCCGAACTATGGCTACACCTTC. Protein: CASSLSGTATPNYGYTF.